This T cell receptor (beta chain) emerged from a study of T cells after yellow fever vaccination. As regards this clonotype: As yet, its antigen is unknown.

Points from the study as a whole: Reappearing after the booster were most of the clones from primary vaccination (roughly 96% CD4, 88% CD8).

The CDR3 is 15 residues long. Germline CDR1 and CDR2: SGHRS and YFSETQ. Unmatched junction bases numbered 11, after V lost 4 bases and J lost 12 bases. TCRdb independently ran MiXCR on the 5' RACE reads; one entry per CDR3 protein. The repertoire holds some 300,000 distinct CDR3 sequences, roughly 8.4% seen once, with approximately 15% in the top ten. This TCR was sampled from a man between 18 and 29 years old who received the YFV17D yellow fever vaccine. The chain has TRBV5-1 and TRBJ2-1; 12 positions agree with TRBD2. The material was PBMCs, obtained roughly seven weeks after the first yellow fever vaccination. CDR3 nucleotide sequence: TGCGCCAGCAGCATTACTAGCGGGGGGTACACGGGGCAGTTCTTC. Translation: CASSITSGGYTGQFF.